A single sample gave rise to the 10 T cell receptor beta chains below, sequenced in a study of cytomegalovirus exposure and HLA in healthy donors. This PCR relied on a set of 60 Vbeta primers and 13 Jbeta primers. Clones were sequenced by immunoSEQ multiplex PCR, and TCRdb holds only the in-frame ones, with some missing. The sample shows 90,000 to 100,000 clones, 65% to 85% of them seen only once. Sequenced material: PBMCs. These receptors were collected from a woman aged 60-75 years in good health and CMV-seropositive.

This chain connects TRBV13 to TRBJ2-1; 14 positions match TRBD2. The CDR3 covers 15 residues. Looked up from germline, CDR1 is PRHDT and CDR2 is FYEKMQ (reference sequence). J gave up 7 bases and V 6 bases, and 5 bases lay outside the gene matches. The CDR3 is CASSPGLAGGNEQFF. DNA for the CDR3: TGTGCCAGCAGTCCAGGACTAGCGGGAGGTAATGAGCAGTTCTTC.

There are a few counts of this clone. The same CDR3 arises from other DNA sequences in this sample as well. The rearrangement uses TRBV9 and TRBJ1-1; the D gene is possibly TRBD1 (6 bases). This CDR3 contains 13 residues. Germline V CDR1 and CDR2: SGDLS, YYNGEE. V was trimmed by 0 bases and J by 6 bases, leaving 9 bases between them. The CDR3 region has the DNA TGTGCCAGCAGCGTAGAGGCAGGGGCTGAAGCTTTCTTT. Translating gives CASSVEAGAEAFF.

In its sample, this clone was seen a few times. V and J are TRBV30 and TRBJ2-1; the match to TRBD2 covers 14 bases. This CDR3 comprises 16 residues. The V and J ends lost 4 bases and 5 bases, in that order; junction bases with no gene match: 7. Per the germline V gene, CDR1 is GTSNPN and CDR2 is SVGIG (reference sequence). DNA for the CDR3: TGTGCCTGGAACACGGGACTAGCGGGAGAAAACAATGAGCAGTTCTTC. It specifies CAWNTGLAGENNEQFF. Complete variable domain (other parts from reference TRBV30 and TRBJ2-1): SQTIHQWPATLVQPVGSPLSLECTVEGTSNPNLYWYRQAAGRGLQLLFYSVGIGQISSEVPQNLSASRPQDRQFILSSKKLLLSDSGFYLCAWNTGLAGENNEQFFGPGTRLTVL.

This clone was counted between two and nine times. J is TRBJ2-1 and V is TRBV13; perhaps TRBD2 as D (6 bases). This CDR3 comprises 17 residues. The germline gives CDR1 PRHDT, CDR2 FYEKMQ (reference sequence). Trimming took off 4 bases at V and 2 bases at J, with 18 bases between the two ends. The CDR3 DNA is TGTGCCAGCAGCTCCCTCCTTCGGGGGTTGACCTACAATGAGCAGTTCTTC. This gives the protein CASSSLLRGLTYNEQFF.

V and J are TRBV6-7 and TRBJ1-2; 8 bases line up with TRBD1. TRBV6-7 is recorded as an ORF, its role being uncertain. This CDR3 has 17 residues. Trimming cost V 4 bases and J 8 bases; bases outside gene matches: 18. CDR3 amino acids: CASSSLRGPLTRVGYTF. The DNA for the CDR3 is TGTGCCAGCAGTTCTCTCAGGGGGCCCCTGACTCGGGTAGGCTACACCTTC.

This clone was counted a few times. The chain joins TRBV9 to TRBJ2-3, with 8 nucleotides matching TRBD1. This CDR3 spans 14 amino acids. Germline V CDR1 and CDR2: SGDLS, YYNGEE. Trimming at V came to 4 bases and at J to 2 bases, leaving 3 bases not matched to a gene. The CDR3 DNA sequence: TGTGCCAGCAGCCCGGACAGGGACACAGATACGCAGTATTTT. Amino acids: CASSPDRDTDTQYF.

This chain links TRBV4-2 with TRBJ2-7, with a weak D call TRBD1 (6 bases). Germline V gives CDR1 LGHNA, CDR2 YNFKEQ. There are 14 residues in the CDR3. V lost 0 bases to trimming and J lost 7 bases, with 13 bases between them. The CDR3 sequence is CASSQEVGQREQYF. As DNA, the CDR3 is TGTGCCAGCAGCCAAGAAGTGGGACAACGAGAGCAGTACTTC.

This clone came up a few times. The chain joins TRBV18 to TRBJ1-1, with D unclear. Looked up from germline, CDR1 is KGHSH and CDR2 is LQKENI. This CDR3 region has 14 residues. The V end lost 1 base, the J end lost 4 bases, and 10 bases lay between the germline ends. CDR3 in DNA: TGTGCCAGCTCACCACTCCTCCTAGGCACTGAAGCTTTCTTT. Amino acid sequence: CASSPLLLGTEAFF.

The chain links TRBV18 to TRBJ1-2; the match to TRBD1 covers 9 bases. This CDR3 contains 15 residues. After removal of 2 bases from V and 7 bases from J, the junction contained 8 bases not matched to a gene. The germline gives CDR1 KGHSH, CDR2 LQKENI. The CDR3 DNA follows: TGTGCCAGCTCACCAGGACGGGGACAGGGCCGTGGCTACACCTTC. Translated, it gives CASSPGRGQGRGYTF.

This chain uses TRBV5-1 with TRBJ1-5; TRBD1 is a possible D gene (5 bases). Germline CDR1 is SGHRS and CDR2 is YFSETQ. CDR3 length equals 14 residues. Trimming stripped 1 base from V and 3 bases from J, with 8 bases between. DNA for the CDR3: TGCGCCAGCAGCTTGTGGGACTTCAATCAGCCCCAGCATTTT. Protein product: CASSLWDFNQPQHF.